This T cell receptor (beta chain) was captured in a study of shared clonotypes between healthy human individuals (dated by TCRdb to 2018 to 2020). Concerning the study at large: A couple of women and three men aged 18 to 49 years were included in the cohort. For each donor, CD4 naive and CD4 memory were each run on three plates, CD8 naive on two plates, and CD8 memory on one plate. The study deeply sequenced blood TCR repertoires of about 5 healthy adults to estimate repertoire size and the extent of clonotype sharing between individuals. Different laboratories and diverse techniques were used to prepare libraries and sequence TCR repertoires, to increase sequencing depth and limit assay-specific biases. Between about 0.8 and 9 billion PBMCs per donor were obtained by leukapheresis.

Using the deep immunoSEQ assay, multiplex PCR amplified TCR CDR3 regions from genomic DNA. For each cell subset, the extracted genomic DNA was distributed evenly across all wells of several immunoSEQ 96-well plates, and each plate served as one replicate. Each replicate PCR for sorted subsets received about 0.2 ug genomic DNA, equal to about 29,000 T cell genomes. The purified libraries were quantified using a Qubit 3.0 fluorometer, sized with a Bioanalyzer 2100, and then quantified again using the KAPA Library Quantification kit. Each immunoSEQ 96-well plate was sequenced on its own single-read 150-cycle Illumina NextSeq 550 flow cell. The authors processed their data as follows. The immunoSEQ output contained only junctional sequences without quality scores, so filtering could not match that applied to full-length reads. Sequences were annotated with PyIR, a Python wrapper for IgBLAST v1.9, using IMGT germline references to assign V/J genes and CDR3. Reads were filtered out if the reads had weak V/J assignments (E-value above 1e-6), no CDR3, stop codons, out-of-frame junctions, or ambiguous translated residues. V3J clonotypes were defined as sequences sharing an identical inferred V gene, J gene, and CDR3 amino acid sequence. To compute the percentage overlap between repertoires, the number of shared unique clonotypes was divided by the size of the smaller repertoire. Richness of each repertoire was evaluated using RTK rarefaction, the Chao1 estimator, and Recon v2.1 estimates of unobserved clonotypes. OLGA was used to compute generation probabilities for all TCRbeta clonotypes that the gDNA method yielded from a few donors. TCRdb retrieved this table from immuneACCESS and kept in-frame rearrangements only. Not all clones are present; in checked studies, unresolved V genes account for under half, and no reason is known for the remainder. V, J and clone size were drawn from that table, and D and trimming were deduced from the DNA. Across this sample there are more than 2,000,000 clones, with around nine tenths seen only once. The ten largest clones capture roughly 0.13% of the sample.

Overall study outcomes, separate from this receptor: Naive subsets generally had larger estimated clonotype richness than memory subsets. Sampling was limited to blood, and TCR repertoires in tissue likely differ from TCR repertoires in blood. Because the study included only a small number of donors, the genetic and exposure-history diversity represented was limited. Even with the large sequencing depth, rarefaction of the sorted-subset datasets indicated that sequencing was incomplete. Pairwise subsampling led to the expectation that sequencing depth would affect the degree of clonotype sharing among donors. When several donors were compared, the shared fraction of clonotypes was roughly 5% for naive CD4, about 4% for naive CD8, more than 2% for memory CD4, and roughly 0.43% for memory CD8. Clonotypes shared by all four sorted-subset donors showed higher generation probabilities than non-shared clonotypes.

CDR1 and CDR2, per the germline V gene, are ENHRY and SYGVKD. There are 12 amino acids in the CDR3, from cysteine to phenylalanine inclusive. Only the CDR3 part of the read is kept: 36 bases, read in frame from the first base. The junction carries 7 bases between V and J, which are trimmed by 5 bases and 6 bases respectively. About this clone: Its antigen is unknown. No base qualities exist here, and no much larger clone lies one base off it.

Donors were healthy HIV-negative adults with no recently reported acute infections or vaccinations. All donors were Caucasian adults living in Nashville, Tennessee, USA. CD4+ T cells were enriched through magnetic negative selection, after which naive cells were positively selected on CD45RA and the remaining negative fraction served as the memory subset. After blood collection by leukapheresis, PBMCs were isolated using Ficoll-Histopaque density gradient centrifugation and then cryopreserved in the vapor phase of liquid nitrogen. Analytical flow cytometry was used to check the purity and quantity of every magnetically sorted T cell population. Genomic DNA was isolated from every sorted fraction and measured by UV absorbance on a Nanodrop 2000c.

The sequence is built from TRBV10-3 and TRBJ2-2; TRBD1 is possibly the D segment (6 matching bases). Source material: naive CD4+ T cells sorted from blood. Explained via the paper, the cell subset or site label denotes: CD45RA+ positively selected. The sequence was obtained from a man aged 18 to 29 in good health. The CDR3 loop reads CAISWTAGELFF. The DNA sequence follows: TGTGCCATCAGTTGGACAGCCGGGGAGCTGTTTTTT.